A selection of T cell receptor beta chains follows, all from one sample in a study of regulatory T cells in long-lasting Graves disease. TCRdb redid the calling of the multiplex PCR reads with MiXCR, one entry per CDR3 protein. The repertoire holds about 430,000 distinct CDR3 sequences, with roughly 21% as singletons. Sequenced material: peripheral blood mononuclear cells (PBMCs), taken when the disease was refractory, from a patient treated with antithyroid drugs. All receptors derive from a female donor with Graves disease. CDR3s leave out the opening cysteine and the closing phenylalanine or tryptophan. D genes are given only for firm matches.

ASSEWGMNTEAF,NA,TRBJ1-1,TRBV2
ASSQEDGRDEKLF,NA,TRBJ1-4,TRBV14
ASKKLSSYNEQF,NA,TRBJ2-1,TRBV27
ASTGLAVGNNEQF,TRBD2,TRBJ2-1,TRBV6-1
ASSTLAGGKPYNEQF,TRBD2,TRBJ2-1,TRBV6-1
ASSFRLAGANIQY,TRBD2,TRBJ2-4,TRBV28
ASSPDPGYGNQPQH,NA,TRBJ1-5,TRBV19
ASRALSSSSYEQY,NA,TRBJ2-7,TRBV2
ASSPIGQPATNEKLF,NA,TRBJ1-4,TRBV18
ASSLVSTEQY,NA,TRBJ2-7,TRBV5-1
SASSGRLSYEQY,TRBD2,TRBJ2-7,TRBV20-1
ASSLAGDQMY,NA,TRBJ2-7,TRBV7-8
ASSLDTEVTTEAF,NA,TRBJ1-1,TRBV5-1
ASSAPRTGPNTEAF,TRBD1,TRBJ1-1,TRBV9
AISELINQPQH,NA,TRBJ1-5,TRBV10-3
ASSPDWGETQY,NA,TRBJ2-5,TRBV18
ASSQNHGGQGAREQY,TRBD1,TRBJ2-7,TRBV5-1
ASSVEGPSSGANVLT,NA,TRBJ2-6,TRBV2
ASKPGLAGHEQY,TRBD2,TRBJ2-7,TRBV6-1
ASKLQGTYEQY,NA,TRBJ2-7,TRBV12-3/TRBV12-4
SATGDTVSQPQH,NA,TRBJ1-5,TRBV20-1
ASSPGPVGYGYT,NA,TRBJ1-2,TRBV12-3/TRBV12-4
ASSSSGDSANYGYT,TRBD1,TRBJ1-2,TRBV7-9
ASSSSGRPGANVLT,NA,TRBJ2-6,TRBV28
ASSQAPGGRTHEQY,TRBD2,TRBJ2-7,TRBV4-1
ASSLQTANTGELF,NA,TRBJ2-2,TRBV5-4
ASSQDLSAGLEQY,NA,TRBJ2-7,TRBV3-1
ASSDETGRASGANVLT,NA,TRBJ2-6,TRBV25-1
ATSRVEFYEQY,NA,TRBJ2-7,TRBV15
ASSLTSGRRNEQF,TRBD2,TRBJ2-1,TRBV28
ASSLRGQGVGGYT,TRBD1,TRBJ1-2,TRBV13
SAPPAGAPHEQY,TRBD2,TRBJ2-7,TRBV20-1
ASSQGQFNEKLF,TRBD1,TRBJ1-4,TRBV3-1
ASSLGGRLDTEAF,NA,TRBJ1-1,TRBV28
ASSFAREGSYEQY,NA,TRBJ2-7,TRBV28
ASSEMVAGGEQY,TRBD2,TRBJ2-7,TRBV25-1
ASSFTSDTDTQY,TRBD2,TRBJ2-3,TRBV12-3/TRBV12-4